This is a list of T cell receptor beta chains from one sample in a study of glioma-infiltrating T cells. TCRdb called the multiplex PCR reads again in MiXCR, with one record for every CDR3 protein. The sample yields approximately 130,000 distinct CDR3 sequences, about 25% seen once. The sequenced sample consisted of glioma tissue, nonneoplastic brain tissue, or PBMCs (not recorded which). Receptor source: a human donor with low-grade glioma or glioblastoma, undergoing nonglioma brain surgery, or in good health (not recorded which). Both conserved end residues are part of each CDR3. The D gene is left open where the match is weak. Clone size is stated in some rows and not others, as once, few, many or a class when expanded.

V gene	clone size	D gene	J gene	CDR3 protein	CDR3 DNA
TRBV18	few	.	TRBJ1-5	CASSPHQNSNQPQHF	TGTGCCAGCTCACCACACCAGAATAGCAATCAGCCCCAGCATTTT
TRBV6-1	few	.	TRBJ2-2	CASKLQEGGELFF	TGTGCCAGCAAATTACAGGAGGGCGGGGAGCTGTTTTTT
TRBV19	few	.	TRBJ2-5	CASSILFQETQYF	TGTGCCAGTAGTATCCTGTTCCAAGAGACCCAGTACTTC
TRBV7-8	few	.	TRBJ1-1	CASSGGVNTEAFF	TGTGCCAGCAGCGGGGGGGTGAACACTGAAGCTTTCTTT
TRBV6-1	many	.	TRBJ2-5	CASRRDSQETQYF	TGTGCCAGTCGGCGGGACAGTCAAGAGACCCAGTACTTC
TRBV6-6	many	.	TRBJ1-5	CASSYTPGDTNQPQHF	TGTGCCAGCAGTTACACACCAGGGGATACGAATCAGCCCCAGCATTTT
TRBV5-1	.	.	TRBJ2-5	CASSNGRQETQYF	TGCGCCAGCAGCAACGGACGTCAAGAGACCCAGTACTTC
TRBV19	few	TRBD1	TRBJ2-5	CASSTGQVETQYF	TGTGCCAGTAGTACAGGACAGGTGGAGACCCAGTACTTC
TRBV27	many	TRBD1	TRBJ1-2	CASSSARGQNYGYTF	TGTGCCAGCAGTTCAGCCCGGGGACAGAACTATGGCTACACCTTC
TRBV4-1	few	.	TRBJ2-5	CASSQDVGQETQYF	TGCGCCAGCAGCCAAGATGTCGGGCAAGAGACCCAGTACTTC
TRBV24-1	few	.	TRBJ2-1	CATSDLPSEDNEQFF	TGTGCCACCAGTGATTTGCCTAGCGAGGACAATGAGCAGTTCTTC
TRBV7-3	.	.	TRBJ2-2	CASSPISGATGEMFF	TGTGCCAGCAGCCCGATATCAGGGGCAACCGGGGAGATGTTTTTT
TRBV24-1	.	TRBD1	TRBJ2-5	CATSDPGQGLGETQYF	TGTGCCACCAGTGATCCCGGACAGGGGCTCGGGGAGACCCAGTACTTC
TRBV7-9	many	TRBD1	TRBJ2-1	CAGGQGTYNEQFF	TGTGCGGGGGGACAGGGCACCTACAATGAGCAGTTCTTC
TRBV20-1	many	.	TRBJ2-1	CSGAGGDYNEQFF	TGCAGTGGAGCTGGCGGCGATTACAATGAGCAGTTCTTC
TRBV6-6	many	.	TRBJ1-1	CASSYIGRMNTEAFF	TGTGCCAGCAGTTACATAGGACGGATGAACACTGAAGCTTTCTTT
TRBV28	.	.	TRBJ1-6	CALEDNGNYNSPLHF	TGTGCCCTCGAGGATAACGGAAACTATAATTCACCCCTCCACTTT
TRBV6-1	.	.	TRBJ1-5	CASRPHGGHQPQHF	TGTGCCAGCAGGCCTCATGGGGGTCATCAGCCCCAGCATTTT
TRBV11-1	.	TRBD1	TRBJ2-5	CASRRTGLQETQYF	TGTGCCAGCCGGAGGACAGGGCTTCAAGAGACCCAGTACTTC
TRBV28	.	.	TRBJ1-5	CASSSQTGARQPQHF	TGTGCCAGCAGTTCTCAAACCGGGGCACGTCAGCCCCAGCATTTT
TRBV28	.	.	TRBJ1-4	CASSFGGFEKLFF	TGTGCCAGCAGTTTCGGAGGGTTTGAAAAACTGTTTTTT
TRBV28	many	.	TRBJ1-1	CASTTNRLNTEAFF	TGTGCCAGCACCACGAATCGCCTGAACACTGAAGCTTTCTTT
TRBV6-1	.	.	TRBJ1-3	CASSSPPRLNSGNTIYF	TGTGCCAGCAGTTCACCTCCGCGACTAAACTCTGGAAACACCATATATTTT
TRBV20-1	many	TRBD2	TRBJ2-1	CSAREPGGGLGNEQFF	TGCAGTGCTAGAGAGCCGGGAGGGGGTTTGGGCAATGAGCAGTTCTTC
TRBV5-1	.	.	TRBJ2-2	CASSIGQGGRGELFF	TGCGCCAGCAGCATCGGACAGGGAGGGCGCGGGGAGCTGTTTTTT
TRBV20-1	.	.	TRBJ1-1	CSARRRGMNTEAFF	TGCAGTGCTAGGAGGCGGGGAATGAACACTGAAGCTTTCTTT
TRBV2	.	TRBD2	TRBJ2-1	CASIGLLANEQFF	TGTGCCAGCATTGGGTTACTAGCGAATGAGCAGTTCTTC
TRBV11-2	many	.	TRBJ2-5	CASSFRFQETQYF	TGTGCCAGCAGCTTCAGGTTCCAAGAGACCCAGTACTTC
TRBV6-1	many	.	TRBJ2-3	CASSEGGPDTQYF	TGTGCCAGCAGTGAGGGTGGCCCAGATACGCAGTATTTT
TRBV20-1	.	.	TRBJ2-2	CSAPNRGNTGELFF	TGCAGTGCACCCAATAGGGGGAACACCGGGGAGCTGTTTTTT